This TCR beta chain is from a study of cytomegalovirus exposure and HLA in healthy donors. Points from the study as a whole: The Asian-associated ancestry cluster reportedly had fewer N-insertions than the approximately 690-donor mean in a later analysis. In vitro, three CMV-associated chains proved specific for CMV antigens. TCR beta sequences reportedly predicted most subjects' HLA-A and HLA-B alleles accurately. Across HLA loci, a later analysis found differing TCR association rates, with DRB1 most and HLA-C fewest.

Germline V gene data show CDR1 as SGDLS and CDR2 as YYNGEE. The CDR3 is 15 residues long. Trimming shortened V by 0 bases and J by 6 bases, and 15 bases separated the two germline ends. PCR was performed using 60 Vbeta and 13 Jbeta primers. Repertoires were generated with immunoSEQ multiplex PCR, while TCRdb's copy carries only in-frame clones and drops some. Among tens of thousands of clones listed, more than 80% were seen once. This clone is categorized as medium-sized. The antigen remains undetermined. The sequenced material came from PBMCs. The chain recombines TRBV9 with TRBJ1-1, with D maybe TRBD1 (5 bases). The source of this sequence is a woman between 40 and 55 years old in good health and CMV-seronegative. The DNA of the CDR3 is TGTGCCAGCAGCGTAGGGCCCAGGGCGGATGCTGAAGCTTTCTTT. Translated, it gives CASSVGPRADAEAFF.